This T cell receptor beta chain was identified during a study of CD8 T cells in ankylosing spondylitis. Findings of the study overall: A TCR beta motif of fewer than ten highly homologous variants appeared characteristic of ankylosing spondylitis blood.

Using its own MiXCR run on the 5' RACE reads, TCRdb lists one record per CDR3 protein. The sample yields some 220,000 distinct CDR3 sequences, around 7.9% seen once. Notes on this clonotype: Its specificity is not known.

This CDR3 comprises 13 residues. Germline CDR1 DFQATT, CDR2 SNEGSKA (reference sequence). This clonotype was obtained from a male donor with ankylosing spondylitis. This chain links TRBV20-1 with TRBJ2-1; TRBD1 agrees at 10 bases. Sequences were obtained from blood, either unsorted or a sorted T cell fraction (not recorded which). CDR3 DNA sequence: TGCGCCCCCTCCGGGACAGGGGTAGGTGAGCAGTTCTTC. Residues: CAPSGTGVGEQFF.